The 13 T cell receptor beta chains given below trace back to one sample, sequenced in a study of shared clonotypes between healthy human individuals. Assay used: immunoSEQ multiplex PCR; TCRdb lists only in-frame clones, some missing. Of more than 2,000,000 clones listed, roughly 92% are singletons. The sample comprised naive CD4+ T cells sorted from blood. Subset indicated: CD45RA+ positively selected. All receptors derive from a man aged 18 to 29 in good health.

The J gene is TRBJ1-1, the V gene TRBV4-1, with D possibly TRBD1 on 5 matching bases. Germline CDR1 reads MGHRA; CDR2 reads YSYEKL. The CDR3 totals 14 residues. Trimming took off 1 base at V and 11 bases at J, with 17 bases between the two ends. The CDR3 region has the DNA TGCGCCAGCAGCCAAGTGAGACAGTTAATGGGGGCTTTCTTT. It is translated as CASSQVRQLMGAFF.

This clone was counted once. The rearrangement uses TRBV6-5 and TRBJ1-1, with a tentative D call TRBD1 (5 bases). V shed 5 bases and J shed 7 bases, with 20 bases lying between them. The CDR3 contains 15 residues. Germline CDR1 and CDR2: MNHEY and SVGAGI. CDR3 bases: TGTGCCAGCAGTCCCCACTGGAGTGGGGGAAATGAAGCTTTCTTT. Translating gives CASSPHWSGGNEAFF.

This chain connects TRBV7-8 to TRBJ2-1; D might be TRBD1 or TRBD2, each matching 6 bases. Germline lookup yields CDR1 SGHVS and CDR2 FQNEAQ. The germline V and J ends were trimmed by 5 bases and 0 bases, with 14 bases remaining between them. The CDR3 contains 16 residues. The chain's CDR3 is CASSGRRGSSYNEQFF. CDR3 DNA sequence: TGTGCCAGCAGCGGCCGGAGGGGGAGCTCCTACAATGAGCAGTTCTTC.

The chain joins TRBV14 to TRBJ1-6; perhaps TRBD1 as D (6 bases). V dropped 4 bases and J dropped 10 bases, with 20 bases sitting between them. CDR3 length: 16 amino acids. The V gene's germline CDR1 is SGHDN and CDR2 FVKESK. CDR3 loop: CASSPPGPLGGSPLHF. The CDR3 bases are TGTGCCAGCAGCCCTCCCGGCCCCCTCGGGGGCTCACCCCTCCACTTT. The full variable domain, completed using reference TRBV14 and TRBJ1-6, is EAGVTQFPSHSVIEKGQTVTLRCDPISGHDNLYWYRRVMGKEIKFLLHFVKESKQDESGMPNNRFLAERTGGTYSTLKVQPAELEDSGVYFCASSPPGPLGGSPLHFGNGTRLTVT.

V usage is TRBV7-2 and J usage is TRBJ2-1; 10 bases match TRBD2. The CDR3 runs 18 residues. The trim removed 0 bases at V and 5 bases at J, leaving 10 bases unmatched. Germline CDR1 and CDR2: SGHTA and FQGNSA. The CDR3 reads CASSLALGGAGGNNEQFF. The CDR3 region has the DNA TGTGCCAGCAGCTTAGCGTTGGGAGGAGCGGGAGGGAACAATGAGCAGTTCTTC.

V and J are TRBV5-4 and TRBJ1-4, with a weak D call TRBD1 (6 bases). The ends were cut back, 4 bases at V and 3 bases at J, with 13 bases in the middle. The CDR3 covers 15 residues. Germline-derived CDR1 and CDR2 are SGHNT and YYREEE (reference sequence). CDR3 sequence reads: CASSPQGSANEKLFF. In DNA form, the CDR3 reads TGTGCCAGCAGCCCGCAGGGGTCGGCTAATGAAAAACTGTTTTTT.

The genes are TRBV19 and TRBJ1-2, with a weak D call TRBD1 (6 bases). Germline CDR1 and CDR2: LNHDA and SQIVND (reference sequence). This CDR3 contains 15 residues. Trimming shortened V by 5 bases and J by 3 bases, and 16 bases separated the two germline ends. The CDR3 loop reads CASSQWRGEDYGYTF. The CDR3, as DNA: TGTGCCAGTAGTCAGTGGAGGGGGGAGGACTATGGCTACACCTTC.

The rearrangement links TRBV7-8 to TRBJ2-5, with D hard to call. CDR3 length equals 12 residues. Per germline, CDR1 SGHVS and CDR2 FQNEAQ. Trimming left V 10 bases short and J 5 bases short, with 14 bases between. CDR3 nucleotides: TGTGCCACATCTGGGGTCGGGGAGACCCAGTACTTC. This codes for CATSGVGETQYF.

The chain couples TRBV7-3 to TRBJ2-2, with 10 bases fitting TRBD1. The CDR3 is 15 residues long. J was trimmed by 6 bases and V by 5 bases; bases with no gene match: 6. Per germline, CDR1 SGHTA and CDR2 FQGTGA. The CDR3 region has the DNA TGTGCCAGCAGCCCCGGGACAGGGGTCCCCGGGGAGCTGTTTTTT. This encodes CASSPGTGVPGELFF.

For this clone: This specimen includes other DNA sequences encoding the same CDR3. The J gene is TRBJ1-5, the V gene TRBV4-2; D is undetermined. CDR3 length: 14 amino acids. Germline CDR1 and CDR2: LGHNA and YNFKEQ. Deletions cut 0 bases from V and 2 bases from J, with 5 bases between. The CDR3 region has the DNA TGTGCCAGCAGCCAAGATGGGGGCAATCAGCCCCAGCATTTT. Translated: CASSQDGGNQPQHF.

The chain recombines TRBV28 with TRBJ1-4, with D perhaps TRBD1 (6 bases). This CDR3 region has 15 residues. In germline, CDR1 is MDHEN, CDR2 SYDVKM. Trimming cost V 3 bases and J 8 bases, with 16 bases left between them. The CDR3 sequence is CASSLSQAGAEKLFF. Here the CDR3 DNA reads TGTGCCAGCAGTTTGTCTCAGGCGGGGGCAGAAAAACTGTTTTTT. The variable domain in full, completed from reference TRBV28 and TRBJ1-4, reads DVKVTQSSRYLVKRTGEKVFLECVQDMDHENMFWYRQDPGLGLRLIYFSYDVKMKEKGDIPEGYSVSREKKERFSLILESASTNQTSMYLCASSLSQAGAEKLFFGSGTQLSVL.

The V call is TRBV7-9, the J call TRBJ1-1; D is undetermined. Trimming removed 3 bases at V and 4 bases at J, with 9 bases between. Germline CDR1 SEHNR, CDR2 FQNEAQ (reference sequence). CDR3 length: 13 amino acids. This CDR3 reads CASSFGPFTEAFF. DNA for the CDR3: TGTGCCAGCAGCTTCGGGCCGTTCACTGAAGCTTTCTTT.

The chain combines TRBV10-3 with TRBJ2-1, with TRBD2 identical over 8 bases. The CDR3 consists of 15 residues. J gave up 3 bases and V 3 bases, and 4 bases lay outside the gene matches. The V gene's germline CDR1 is ENHRY and CDR2 SYGVKD. The CDR3 spells CAISDTSGIYNEQFF. The DNA for the CDR3 is TGTGCCATCAGTGATACTAGCGGAATCTACAATGAGCAGTTCTTC.